Listed here are 25 T cell receptor beta chains from one sample, sequenced in a study of blood T cell repertoires in COVID-19. The table came from immunoSEQ multiplex PCR; TCRdb's copy has only in-frame clones and leaves some out. This table holds fewer than 400,000 clones, 65% to 85% found once. Source material: peripheral blood. All receptors come from a man aged 25 to 45 with active or convalescent COVID-19.

The chain recombines TRBV20-1 with TRBJ1-1; D remains unclear. CDR1 is DFQATT, CDR2 SNEGSKA, per germline (reference sequence). V lost 3 bases and J 11 bases, leaving 10 bases between the germline ends. CDR3 length: 10 residues. The CDR3 DNA sequence: TGCAGTGCTAGCCGGGAGGCGGCTTTCTTT. This codes for CSASREAAFF.

Comments on this clone: The same CDR3 can be traced to other DNA sequences in this sample. This rearrangement joins TRBV7-7 to TRBJ1-1; tentative D call: TRBD1 (5 bases). The germline V and J ends were trimmed by 3 bases and 2 bases, with 7 bases remaining between them. In germline, CDR1 is SSHAT, CDR2 FNYEAQ (reference sequence). The length of the CDR3 is 13 residues. Here the CDR3 reads CASSLTENTEAFF. Written as DNA, the CDR3 is TGTGCCAGCAGCTTGACAGAAAACACTGAAGCTTTCTTT.

The genes are TRBV6-1 and TRBJ2-1, with 14 bases aligning to TRBD2. The CDR3 length is 18 residues. Germline loops: CDR1 MNHNS, CDR2 SASEGT. V lost 0 bases, J lost 7 bases, and 8 bases stayed unmatched. This chain's CDR3 is CASSEAWTSGGPVNEQFF. CDR3 DNA: TGTGCCAGCAGTGAAGCTTGGACTAGCGGGGGGCCCGTTAATGAGCAGTTCTTC.

This chain uses TRBV4-2 with TRBJ2-1, with D maybe TRBD2 (6 bases). The CDR3 extends over 15 amino acids. Trimming took 8 bases from V and 0 from J, leaving 14 bases between them. Germline CDR1 reads LGHNA; CDR2 reads YNFKEQ. CDR3 sequence reads: CASAFKGGSYNEQFF. CDR3 nucleotide sequence: TGTGCCAGCGCTTTCAAGGGAGGCTCCTACAATGAGCAGTTCTTC.

The CDR3 nucleotides read TGTGCCAGCGAAGCGGGAGGAGACACCGGGGAGCTGTTTTTT. Translation gives CASEAGGDTGELFF. The chain uses TRBV3-1 (or the pseudogene TRBV3-2) and TRBJ2-2; 9 positions agree with TRBD2. This CDR3 has 14 residues. Germline CDR1 is LGHDT and CDR2 is YNNKEL (reference sequence). Trimming cost V 8 bases and J 3 bases; bases outside gene matches: 4.

The chain is built from TRBV6-6 and TRBJ2-7; TRBD1 matches 9 bases. Losses at the gene ends were 5 bases for V and 6 bases for J; bases not matched to a gene: 11. The CDR3 loop spans 15 amino acids. CDR1 is MNHNY and CDR2 is SVGAGI in the germline V gene (reference sequence). The CDR3 region has the DNA TGTGCCAGCAGTGGGAAGACAGGGGGAGAGATCGAGCAGTACTTC. Its translation: CASSGKTGGEIEQYF.

V gene TRBV11-1 combines with J gene TRBJ2-1; 13 bases are shared with TRBD2. The germline V gene encodes CDR1 SGHAT and CDR2 FQDESV (reference sequence). The ends lost 8 bases at V and 9 bases at J; junction bases unmatched: 10. The CDR3 is 15 residues long. The CDR3 region is CASGGLAGVLSEQFF. CDR3 DNA sequence: TGTGCCAGCGGAGGACTAGCGGGAGTTCTGAGTGAGCAGTTCTTC.

V usage is TRBV9 and J usage is TRBJ1-5, with TRBD1 identical over 7 bases. CDR1 is SGDLS, CDR2 YYNGEE, per germline. CDR3 length equals 15 residues. V dropped 3 bases and J dropped 4; count of bases not matched to a gene: 7. The CDR3 DNA is TGTGCCAGCAGCGAGGAGGGGGCTTCAAATCAGCCCCAGCATTTT. Amino acids: CASSEEGASNQPQHF.

This chain connects TRBV5-1 to TRBJ2-5, with D tentatively TRBD2 (6 bases). V lost 1 base and J 11 bases, leaving 24 bases between the germline ends. Germline assignment: CDR1 SGHRS and CDR2 YFSETQ. CDR3 length: 16 residues. The CDR3 reads CASSLRFGGSVAGQYF. The CDR3 coding sequence is TGCGCCAGCAGCTTGAGGTTTGGGGGGTCCGTCGCTGGTCAGTACTTC. The complete variable domain, with remaining parts taken from reference TRBV5-1 and TRBJ2-5, reads KAGVTQTPRYLIKTRGQQVTLSCSPISGHRSVSWYQQTPGQGLQFLFEYFSETQRNKGNFPGRFSGRQFSNSRSEMNVSTLELGDSALYLCASSLRFGGSVAGQYFGPGTRLLVL.

The chain joins TRBV10-3 to TRBJ2-1; D perhaps matches TRBD2 (5 bases). CDR3 length: 14 amino acids. The V gene lost 11 bases and the J gene lost 5 bases, with 19 bases spanning the gap. Germline-derived CDR1 and CDR2 are ENHRY and SYGVKD. The DNA of the CDR3 is TGTGCCTCCGAGAAGGACTTACAAAACAATGAGCAGTTCTTC. Translated, it gives CASEKDLQNNEQFF.

The V call is TRBV4-2, the J call TRBJ2-1; 10 positions match TRBD2. Per germline, CDR1 LGHNA and CDR2 YNFKEQ. CDR3 size: 15 residues. After removal of 4 bases from V and 10 bases from J, the junction contained 10 bases not matched to a gene. The CDR3 protein is CASSPPGTSVKEQFF. CDR3 in DNA: TGTGCCAGCAGCCCCCCCGGGACTAGCGTAAAGGAGCAGTTCTTC.

This chain connects TRBV9 to TRBJ1-1; TRBD1 agrees at 8 bases. This CDR3 contains 15 residues. V trimming: 1 base; J trimming: 4 bases; junction bases outside the gene matches: 6. Germline CDR1 SGDLS, CDR2 YYNGEE. CDR3: CASSVQGAGSTEAFF. The CDR3 coding sequence is TGTGCCAGCAGCGTACAGGGGGCGGGGAGCACTGAAGCTTTCTTT.

The chain couples TRBV6-5 to TRBJ2-7; possible D gene TRBD1, 5 bases. The V gene's germline CDR1 is MNHEY and CDR2 SVGAGI. The V gene lost 6 bases and the J gene lost 6 bases, with 15 bases spanning the gap. CDR3 length equals 13 residues. The CDR3 protein is CASSKQDALEQYF. DNA for the CDR3: TGTGCCAGCAGCAAACAGGACGCGCTCGAGCAGTACTTC.

This clone was counted a few times. This chain uses TRBV9 with TRBJ2-2; TRBD2 agrees at 7 bases. Germline lookup yields CDR1 SGDLS and CDR2 YYNGEE. Germline trimming cut 3 bases from V and 5 bases from J; bases unmatched to any gene: 7. The CDR3 totals 15 residues. CDR3 sequence: CASSAAGEGTGELFF. In nucleotides, the CDR3 is TGTGCCAGCAGCGCCGCGGGGGAGGGGACCGGGGAGCTGTTTTTT.

This chain connects TRBV9 to TRBJ2-7; tentatively, D is TRBD2 (5 bases). Germline V gene sequence: CDR1 SGDLS, CDR2 YYNGEE. The germline V and J ends were trimmed by 5 bases and 9 bases, with 12 bases remaining between them. The CDR3 spans 11 residues. DNA of the CDR3: TGTGCCAGCAGACTAGACCCGGGGCAGTACTTC. Protein: CASRLDPGQYF.

The gene calls are TRBV19 and TRBJ1-2; TRBD1 matches 7 bases. This CDR3 has 14 amino acids. Germline CDR1 is LNHDA and CDR2 is SQIVND (reference sequence). The ends lost 3 bases at V and 2 bases at J; junction bases unmatched: 3. The CDR3 here is CASSMGTANYGYTF. The CDR3 DNA reads as TGTGCCAGTAGTATGGGGACAGCCAACTATGGCTACACCTTC.

A word on this clone: Other nucleotide sequences in the sample specify the same CDR3. The chain couples TRBV6-5 to TRBJ2-7; the D gene is possibly TRBD2 (6 bases). The CDR3 is made up of 13 amino acids. V was cut by 0 bases and J by 6 bases, with 9 bases left in between. Germline CDR1 and CDR2: MNHEY and SVGAGI. The CDR3 is CASSYSRRGEQYF. The CDR3 DNA reads TGTGCCAGCAGTTACTCGAGGAGGGGCGAGCAGTACTTC.

This rearrangement joins TRBV3-1 (or the pseudogene TRBV3-2) to TRBJ1-2; TRBD1 might be the D (5 bases). V was clipped by 4 bases and J by 4 bases, with 7 bases between them. Germline values: CDR1 LGHDT, CDR2 YNNKEL (reference sequence). The CDR3 contains 12 residues. The CDR3 loop is CASSLGLYGYTF. In DNA, the CDR3 is TGTGCCAGCAGCCTGGGGCTCTATGGCTACACCTTC.

This sequence joins TRBV11-3 and TRBJ2-2, with TRBD1 matching 7 bases. The V gene's germline CDR1 is SGHNT and CDR2 YENEEA. V dropped 5 bases and J dropped 4; count of bases not matched to a gene: 1. This CDR3 is built from 13 residues. Written as DNA, the CDR3 is TGTGCCAGCAGCAGGGACAGCACCGGGGAGCTGTTTTTT. Its translation: CASSRDSTGELFF. Full variable domain (outside the CDR3, taken from reference TRBV11-3 and TRBJ2-2): EAGVVQSPRYKIIEKKQPVAFWCNPISGHNTLYWYLQNLGQGPELLIRYENEEAVDDSQLPKDRFSAERLKGVDSTLKIQPAELGDSAVYLCASSRDSTGELFFGEGSRLTVL.

This sequence joins TRBV6-2 or TRBV6-3 and TRBJ2-7; D is unclear. The CDR3 has 14 residues. Germline CDR1 and CDR2: MNHEY and SVGEGT. Trimming removed 2 bases at V and 0 bases at J, with 8 bases between. DNA for the CDR3: TGTGCCAGCAGTTACCTGGGCAACTCCTACGAGCAGTACTTC. Translation gives CASSYLGNSYEQYF.

The J gene is TRBJ1-4, the V gene TRBV7-2, with D possibly matching TRBD1 (6 bases). V was cut by 5 bases and J by 8 bases, with 21 bases left in between. The germline gives CDR1 SGHTA, CDR2 FQGNSA. The CDR3 spans 16 residues. The CDR3 sequence is CASSPQPGGAKEKLFF. CDR3 coding DNA: TGTGCCAGCAGCCCCCAACCGGGGGGGGCCAAAGAAAAACTGTTTTTT.

The rearrangement joins TRBV6-4 to TRBJ1-5; tentatively, D is TRBD1 (6 bases). Germline V gives CDR1 MRHNA, CDR2 SNTAGT. Trimming left V 4 bases short and J 7 bases short, with 11 bases between. The CDR3 covers 13 residues. The CDR3 spells CASSVTGGQPQHF. The CDR3 region has the DNA TGTGCCAGCAGTGTGACAGGTGGGCAGCCCCAGCATTTT.

A few counts support this clone. The J gene is TRBJ2-1, the V gene TRBV4-3; 7 bases map to TRBD1. Trimming took 1 base from V and 8 from J; bases not matched to a gene: 8. The germline CDR1 and CDR2 sequences are LGHNA and YSLEER. There are 15 residues in the CDR3. The CDR3 sequence is CASSQGEGAQDEQFF. CDR3 DNA: TGCGCCAGCAGCCAAGGAGAGGGGGCCCAAGATGAGCAGTTCTTC.

Regarding this clone: Other DNA sequences in the sample encode the same CDR3. The chain is built from TRBV3-1 (or the pseudogene TRBV3-2) and TRBJ1-6; TRBD1 matches 7 bases. J gave up 9 bases and V 3 bases, and 5 bases lay outside the gene matches. There are 14 residues in the CDR3. Per germline, CDR1 LGHDT and CDR2 YNNKEL (reference sequence). The CDR3: CASSHSGGGSPLHF. The CDR3 bases are TGTGCCAGCAGCCATTCAGGGGGTGGTTCACCCCTCCACTTT.

The gene calls are TRBV3-1 (or the pseudogene TRBV3-2) and TRBJ2-3, with 14 bases matching TRBD2. This CDR3 has 22 amino acids. Germline V gene data show CDR1 as LGHDT and CDR2 as YNNKEL (reference sequence). The J segment lost 6 bases and the V segment lost 1 base, leaving 21 bases of the junction unmatched. The CDR3 DNA reads as TGTGCCAGCAGCCAAGCCGACCGACTAGCGGGAGGGCCGGGACGAGAAATTGATACGCAGTATTTT. Its protein product is CASSQADRLAGGPGREIDTQYF.